This T cell receptor beta chain was recorded in a study of T cells in women clearing cervical HPV infection. The method was immunoSEQ multiplex PCR; TCRdb's version includes in-frame clones alone and lacks a portion of them. The table gives 39,000 or so clones; the top ten clones make up less than 8% of it. Comment on this clone: Read data end 3 residues before the CDR3 end; the end is taken from the germline J gene.

Germline CDR1 is SEHNR and CDR2 is FQNEAQ (reference sequence). Trimming removed 5 bases at V and 1 base at J, with 11 bases between. The CDR3 contains 14 residues. Material for sequencing was blood buffy coat. V usage is TRBV7-9 and J usage is TRBJ1-1; D uncertain. The source of this sequence is a woman aged 18 to 75 with a cervical HPV16 infection that either progressed to CIN3+ or cleared (not recorded which). The part of the CDR3 DNA that was read is TGTGCCAGCAGCGCGCTAGGAGCGAACACTGAA. This codes for CASSALGANTE. The entire CDR3 sequence reads CASSALGANTEAFF.